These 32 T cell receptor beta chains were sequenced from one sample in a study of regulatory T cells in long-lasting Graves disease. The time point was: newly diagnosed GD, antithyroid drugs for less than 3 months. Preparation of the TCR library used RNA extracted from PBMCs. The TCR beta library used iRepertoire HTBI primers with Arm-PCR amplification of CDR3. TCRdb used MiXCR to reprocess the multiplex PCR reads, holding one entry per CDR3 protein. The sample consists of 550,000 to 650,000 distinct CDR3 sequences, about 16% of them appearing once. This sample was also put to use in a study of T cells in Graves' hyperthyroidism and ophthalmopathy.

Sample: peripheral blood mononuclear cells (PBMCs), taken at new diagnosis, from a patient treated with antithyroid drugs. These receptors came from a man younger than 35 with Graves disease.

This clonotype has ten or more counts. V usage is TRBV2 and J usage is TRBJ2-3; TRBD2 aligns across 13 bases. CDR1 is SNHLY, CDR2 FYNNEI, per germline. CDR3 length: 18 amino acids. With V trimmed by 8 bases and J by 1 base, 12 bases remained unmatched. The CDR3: CASQSLAGGAGGTDTQYF. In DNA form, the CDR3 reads TGTGCCAGCCAGTCACTAGCGGGAGGGGCAGGGGGCACAGATACGCAGTATTTT.

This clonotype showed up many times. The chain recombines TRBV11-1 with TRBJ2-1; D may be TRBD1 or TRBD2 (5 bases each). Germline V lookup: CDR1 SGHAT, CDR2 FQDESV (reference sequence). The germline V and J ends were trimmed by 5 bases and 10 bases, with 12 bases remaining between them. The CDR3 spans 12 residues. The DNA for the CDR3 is TGTGCCAGCAGCGCCCCGGGGCGGGAGCAGTTCTTC. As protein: CASSAPGREQFF.

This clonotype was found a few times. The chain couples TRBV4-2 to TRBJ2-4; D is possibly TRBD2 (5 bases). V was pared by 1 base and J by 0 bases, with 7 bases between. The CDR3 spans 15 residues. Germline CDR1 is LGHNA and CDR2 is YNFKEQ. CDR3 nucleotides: TGTGCCAGCAGCCAAGGAGGACTAGCCAAAAACATTCAGTACTTC. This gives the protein CASSQGGLAKNIQYF.

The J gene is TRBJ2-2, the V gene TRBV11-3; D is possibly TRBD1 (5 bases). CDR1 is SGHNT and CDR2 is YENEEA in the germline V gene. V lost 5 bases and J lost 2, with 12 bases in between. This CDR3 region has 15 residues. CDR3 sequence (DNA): TGTGCCAGCAGCCCAAGAAGGGGTAACACCGGGGAGCTGTTTTTT. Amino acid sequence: CASSPRRGNTGELFF.

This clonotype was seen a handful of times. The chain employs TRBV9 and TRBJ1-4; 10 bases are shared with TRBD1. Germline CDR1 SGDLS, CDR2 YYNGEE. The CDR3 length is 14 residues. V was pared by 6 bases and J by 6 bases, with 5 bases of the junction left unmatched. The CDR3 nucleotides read TGTGCCAGCAACCGACAGGGGGCCCATGAAAAACTGTTTTTT. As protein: CASNRQGAHEKLFF.

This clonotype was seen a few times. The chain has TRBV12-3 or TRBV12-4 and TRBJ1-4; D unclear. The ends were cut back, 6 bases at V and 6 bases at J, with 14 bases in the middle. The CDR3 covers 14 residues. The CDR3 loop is CASSRPGNYEKLFF. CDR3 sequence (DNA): TGTGCCAGCAGCCGTCCGGGAAACTATGAAAAACTGTTTTTT.

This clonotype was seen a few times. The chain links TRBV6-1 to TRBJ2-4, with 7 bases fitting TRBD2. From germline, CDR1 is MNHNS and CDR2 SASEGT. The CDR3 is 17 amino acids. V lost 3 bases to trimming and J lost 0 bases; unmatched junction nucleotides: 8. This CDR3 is CASSDSPGLLAKNIQYF. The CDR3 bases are TGTGCCAGCAGTGATTCCCCGGGACTATTAGCCAAAAACATTCAGTACTTC.

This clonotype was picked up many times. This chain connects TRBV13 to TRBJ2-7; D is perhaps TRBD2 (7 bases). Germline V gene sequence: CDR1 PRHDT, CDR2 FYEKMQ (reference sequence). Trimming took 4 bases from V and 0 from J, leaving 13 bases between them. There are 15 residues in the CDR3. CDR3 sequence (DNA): TGTGCCAGCAGCTCGGGGGGACACGGCTCCTACGAGCAGTACTTC. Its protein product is CASSSGGHGSYEQYF.

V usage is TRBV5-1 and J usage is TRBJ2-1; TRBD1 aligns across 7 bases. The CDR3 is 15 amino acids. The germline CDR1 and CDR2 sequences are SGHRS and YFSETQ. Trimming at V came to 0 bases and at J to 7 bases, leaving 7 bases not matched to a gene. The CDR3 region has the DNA TGCGCCAGCAGCTTGGGCGCAGGGGGTTTGAATGAGCAGTTCTTC. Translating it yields CASSLGAGGLNEQFF.

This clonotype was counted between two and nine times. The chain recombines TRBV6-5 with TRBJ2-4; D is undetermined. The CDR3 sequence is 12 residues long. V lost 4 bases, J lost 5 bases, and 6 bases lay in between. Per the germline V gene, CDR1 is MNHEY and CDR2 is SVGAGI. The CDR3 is CASSSYENIQYF. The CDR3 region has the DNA TGTGCCAGCAGTTCGTACGAAAACATTCAGTACTTC.

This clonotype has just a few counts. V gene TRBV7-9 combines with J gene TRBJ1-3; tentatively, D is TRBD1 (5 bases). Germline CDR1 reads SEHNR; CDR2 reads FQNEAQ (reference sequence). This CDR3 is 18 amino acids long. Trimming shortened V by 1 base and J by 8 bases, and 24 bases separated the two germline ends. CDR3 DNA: TGTGCCAGCAGCTTAGTACCGGGACTTTCCCCCCGAGGAGACACCATATATTTT. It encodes CASSLVPGLSPRGDTIYF.

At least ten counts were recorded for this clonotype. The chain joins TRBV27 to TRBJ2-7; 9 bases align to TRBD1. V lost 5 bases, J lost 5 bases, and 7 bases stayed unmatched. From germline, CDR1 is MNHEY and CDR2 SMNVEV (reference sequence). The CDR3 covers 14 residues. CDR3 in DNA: TGTGCCAGCAGTCACCAGGACAGGGGAGACGAGCAGTACTTC. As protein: CASSHQDRGDEQYF.

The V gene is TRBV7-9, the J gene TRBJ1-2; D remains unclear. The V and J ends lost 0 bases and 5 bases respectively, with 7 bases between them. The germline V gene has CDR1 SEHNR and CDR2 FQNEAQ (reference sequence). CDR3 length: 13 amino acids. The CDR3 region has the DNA TGTGCCAGCAGCTTAGCGCAGCGGTATGGCTACACCTTC. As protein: CASSLAQRYGYTF.

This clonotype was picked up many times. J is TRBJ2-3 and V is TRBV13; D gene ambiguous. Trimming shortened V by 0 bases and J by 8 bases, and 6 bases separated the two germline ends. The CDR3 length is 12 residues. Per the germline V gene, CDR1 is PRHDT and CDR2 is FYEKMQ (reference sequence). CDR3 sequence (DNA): TGTGCCAGCAGCTTAGGAGGCGGTACGCAGTATTTT. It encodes CASSLGGGTQYF.

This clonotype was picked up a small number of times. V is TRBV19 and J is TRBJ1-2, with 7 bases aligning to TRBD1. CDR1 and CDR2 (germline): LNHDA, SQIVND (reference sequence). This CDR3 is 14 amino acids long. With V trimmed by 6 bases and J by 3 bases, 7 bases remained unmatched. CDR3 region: CASRPRDRHYGYTF. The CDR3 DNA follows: TGTGCCAGTAGGCCGAGGGACAGACACTATGGCTACACCTTC.

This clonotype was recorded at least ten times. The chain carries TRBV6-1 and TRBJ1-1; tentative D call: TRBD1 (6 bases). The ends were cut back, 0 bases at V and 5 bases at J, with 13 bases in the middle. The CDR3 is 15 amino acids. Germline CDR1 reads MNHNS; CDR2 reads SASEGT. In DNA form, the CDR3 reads TGTGCCAGCAGTGAAGCGGGACATCTGGGGACTGAAGCTTTCTTT. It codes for CASSEAGHLGTEAFF.

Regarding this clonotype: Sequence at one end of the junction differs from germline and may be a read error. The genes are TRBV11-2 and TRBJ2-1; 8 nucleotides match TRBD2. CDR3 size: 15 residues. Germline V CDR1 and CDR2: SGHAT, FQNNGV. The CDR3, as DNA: TGCGCCAGCAGTGCCGGGACTAGAGGTGTAATGAAGCAGTTCTTC. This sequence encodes CASSAGTRGVMKQFF.

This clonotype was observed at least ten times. CDR3 loop: CAAGTSGPDTQYF. The DNA for the CDR3 is TGTGCCGCCGGGACTAGCGGACCAGATACGCAGTATTTT. This chain connects TRBV30 to TRBJ2-3; 11 bases are shared with TRBD2. Germline lookup yields CDR1 GTSNPN and CDR2 SVGIG (reference sequence). The CDR3 extends over 13 amino acids. Trimming removed 8 bases from V and 4 bases from J; junction bases left unmatched: 5. The full variable domain, completed using reference TRBV30 and TRBJ2-3, is SQTIHQWPATLVQPVGSPLSLECTVEGTSNPNLYWYRQAAGRGLQLLFYSVGIGQISSEVPQNLSASRPQDRQFILSSKKLLLSDSGFYLCAAGTSGPDTQYFGPGTRLTVL.

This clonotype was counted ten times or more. The CDR3 region is CASSDVASTDTQYF. The CDR3 DNA sequence: TGTGCCAGCAGTGATGTTGCTAGCACAGATACGCAGTATTTT. V usage is TRBV2 and J usage is TRBJ2-3; D is ambiguous. V lost 3 bases to trimming and J lost 0 bases, with 7 bases between them. The CDR3 length is 14 residues. CDR1 and CDR2 from the germline V gene are SNHLY and FYNNEI.

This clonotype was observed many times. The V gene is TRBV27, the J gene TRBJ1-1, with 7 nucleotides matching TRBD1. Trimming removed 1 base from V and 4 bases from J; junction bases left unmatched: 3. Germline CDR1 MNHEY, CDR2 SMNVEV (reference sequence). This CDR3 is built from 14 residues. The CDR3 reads CASSLLQGPTEAFF. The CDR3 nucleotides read TGTGCCAGCAGTTTATTACAGGGGCCCACTGAAGCTTTCTTT.

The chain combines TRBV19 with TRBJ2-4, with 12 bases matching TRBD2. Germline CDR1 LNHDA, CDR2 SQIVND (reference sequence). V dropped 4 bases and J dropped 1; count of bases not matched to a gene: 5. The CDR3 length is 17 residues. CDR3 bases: TGTGCCAGTAGTAAGACTAGCGGGAGTGGTGCCAAAAACATTCAGTACTTC. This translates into CASSKTSGSGAKNIQYF.

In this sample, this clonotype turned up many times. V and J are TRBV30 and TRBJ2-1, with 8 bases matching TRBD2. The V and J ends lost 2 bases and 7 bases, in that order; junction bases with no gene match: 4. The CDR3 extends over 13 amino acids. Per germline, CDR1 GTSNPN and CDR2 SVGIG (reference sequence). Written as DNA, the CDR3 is TGTGCCTGGAGTTATGAGCGGGAGAATGAGCAGTTCTTC. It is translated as CAWSYERENEQFF.

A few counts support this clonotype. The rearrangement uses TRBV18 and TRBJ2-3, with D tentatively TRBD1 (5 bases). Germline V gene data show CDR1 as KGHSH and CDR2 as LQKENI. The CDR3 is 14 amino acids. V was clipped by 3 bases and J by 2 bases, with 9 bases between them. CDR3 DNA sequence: TGTGCCAGCTCACCTGGCAGGGACACAGATACGCAGTATTTT. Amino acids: CASSPGRDTDTQYF.

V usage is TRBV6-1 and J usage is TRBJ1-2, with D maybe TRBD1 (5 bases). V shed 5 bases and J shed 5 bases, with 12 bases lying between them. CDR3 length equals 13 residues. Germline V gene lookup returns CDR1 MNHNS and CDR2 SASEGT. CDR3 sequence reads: CASSPGPAYGYTF. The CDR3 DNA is TGTGCCAGCAGTCCGGGGCCCGCGTATGGCTACACCTTC.

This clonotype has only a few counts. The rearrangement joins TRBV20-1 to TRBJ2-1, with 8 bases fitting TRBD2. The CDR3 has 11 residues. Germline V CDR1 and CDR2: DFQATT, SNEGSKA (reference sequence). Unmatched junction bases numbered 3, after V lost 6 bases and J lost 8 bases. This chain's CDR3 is CSATTSDEQFF. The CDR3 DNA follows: TGCAGTGCCACGACTAGCGATGAGCAGTTCTTC.

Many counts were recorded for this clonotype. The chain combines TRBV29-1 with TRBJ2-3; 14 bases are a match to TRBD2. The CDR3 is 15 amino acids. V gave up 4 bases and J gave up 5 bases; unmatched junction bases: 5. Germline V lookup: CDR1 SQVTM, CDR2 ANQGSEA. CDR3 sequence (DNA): TGCAGCGTTGTGGGACTAGCGGGAGAGGTAGATACGCAGTATTTT. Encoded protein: CSVVGLAGEVDTQYF.

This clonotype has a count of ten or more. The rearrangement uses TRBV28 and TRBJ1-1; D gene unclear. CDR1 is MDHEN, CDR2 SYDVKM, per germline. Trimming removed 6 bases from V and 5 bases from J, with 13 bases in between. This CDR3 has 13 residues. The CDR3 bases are TGTGCCAGCAGCTTCTCCCGGTGGACTGAAGCTTTCTTT. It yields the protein CASSFSRWTEAFF.

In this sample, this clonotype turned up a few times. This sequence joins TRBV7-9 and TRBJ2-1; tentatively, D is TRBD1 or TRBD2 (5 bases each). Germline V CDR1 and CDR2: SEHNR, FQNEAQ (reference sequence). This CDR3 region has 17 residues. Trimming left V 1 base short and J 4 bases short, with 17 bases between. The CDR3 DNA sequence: TGTGCCAGCAGCTTAGAGACAAGGCCAGGGAGTTACAATGAGCAGTTCTTC. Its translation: CASSLETRPGSYNEQFF.

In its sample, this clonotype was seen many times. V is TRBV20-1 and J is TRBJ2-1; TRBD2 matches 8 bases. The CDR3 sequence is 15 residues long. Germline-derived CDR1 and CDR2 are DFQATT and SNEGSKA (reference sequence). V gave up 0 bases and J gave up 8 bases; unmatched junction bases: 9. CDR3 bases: TGCAGTGCTAGAGATGGGACTAGTTTCGGAGATGAGCAGTTCTTC. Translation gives CSARDGTSFGDEQFF.

The CDR3: CASSPDGGYNEQFF. Written as DNA, the CDR3 is TGTGCCAGCAGCCCGGATGGGGGTTACAATGAGCAGTTCTTC. The V gene is TRBV7-3, the J gene TRBJ2-1, with D perhaps matching TRBD1 or TRBD2 (5 bases each). Trimming left V 5 bases short and J 4 bases short, with 12 bases between. Per germline, CDR1 SGHTA and CDR2 FQGTGA. The CDR3 loop spans 14 amino acids. The entire variable domain, with the rest obtained from reference TRBV7-3 and TRBJ2-1, is as follows: GAGVSQTPSNKVTEKGKYVELRCDPISGHTALYWYRQSLGQGPEFLIYFQGTGAADDSGLPNDRFFAVRPEGSVSTLKIQRTERGDSAVYLCASSPDGGYNEQFFGPGTRLTVL.

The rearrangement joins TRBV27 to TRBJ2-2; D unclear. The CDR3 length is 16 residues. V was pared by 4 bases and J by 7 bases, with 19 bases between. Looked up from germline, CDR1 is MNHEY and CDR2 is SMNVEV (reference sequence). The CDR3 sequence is CASSSLRPYKGGELFF. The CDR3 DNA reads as TGTGCCAGCAGTTCCCTAAGACCATACAAGGGCGGGGAGCTGTTTTTT.

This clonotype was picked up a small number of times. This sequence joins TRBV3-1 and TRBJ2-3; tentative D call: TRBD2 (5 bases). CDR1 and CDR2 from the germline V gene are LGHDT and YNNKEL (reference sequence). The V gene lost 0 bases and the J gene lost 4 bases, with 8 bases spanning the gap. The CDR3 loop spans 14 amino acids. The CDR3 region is CASSQDRRADTQYF. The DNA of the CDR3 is TGTGCCAGCAGCCAAGATAGGCGGGCAGATACGCAGTATTTT.